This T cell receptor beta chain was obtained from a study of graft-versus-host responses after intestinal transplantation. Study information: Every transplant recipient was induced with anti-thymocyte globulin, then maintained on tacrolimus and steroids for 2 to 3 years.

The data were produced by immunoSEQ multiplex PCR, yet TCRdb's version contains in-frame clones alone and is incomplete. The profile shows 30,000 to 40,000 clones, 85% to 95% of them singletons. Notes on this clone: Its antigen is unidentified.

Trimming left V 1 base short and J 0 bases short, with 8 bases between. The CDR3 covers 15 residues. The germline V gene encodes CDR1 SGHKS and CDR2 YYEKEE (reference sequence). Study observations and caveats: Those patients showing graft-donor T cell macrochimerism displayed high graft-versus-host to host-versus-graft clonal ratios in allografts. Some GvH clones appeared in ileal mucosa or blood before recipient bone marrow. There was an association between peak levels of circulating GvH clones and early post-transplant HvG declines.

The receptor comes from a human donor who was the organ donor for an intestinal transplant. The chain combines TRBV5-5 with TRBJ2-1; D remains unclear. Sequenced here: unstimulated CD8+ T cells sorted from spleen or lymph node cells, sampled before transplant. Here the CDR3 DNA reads TGTGCCAGCAGCTTGTTCAAGAGCTCCTACAATGAGCAGTTCTTC. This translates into CASSLFKSSYNEQFF.